This TCR beta chain was captured by sequencing in a study of human T cells and chemical hapten exposure. Study context: Sensitizing treatment utilized 2% DPC over a roughly 2 cm by roughly 2 cm portion of upper inner arm skin. Study findings and constraints: Healthy individuals' immune responses may differ from those of donors, who had alopecia. Relative to control repertoires, expanded TCRs gave rise to significantly more large CDR3 similarity clusters.

A single record per CDR3 protein comes from TCRdb applying MiXCR to the RACE reads. Of approximately 370,000 distinct CDR3 sequences listed, around 5.5% are singletons. Time point of the sample: pre-sensitization, week 0. Sample treatment: therapeutic diphenylcyclopropenone sensitization with weekly scalp DPC. Concerning this clonotype: Its antigen is currently unknown.

The sample here was whole blood, taken in connection with sensitization to the hapten diphenylcyclopropenone (DPC). The origin of this receptor is a woman aged 18-29 years with alopecia areata. Some clones in this sample may be carry-over from other donors' samples.

For the CDR3, the DNA is TGTGCCAGCTCACCAGGGCAGAACTCCTACGAGCAGTACTTC. Its translation is CASSPGQNSYEQYF. V gene TRBV18 combines with J gene TRBJ2-7; D is unresolved. Trimming shortened V by 2 bases and J by 0 bases, and 8 bases separated the two germline ends. Germline V lookup: CDR1 KGHSH, CDR2 LQKENI. The CDR3 length is 14 residues. The full variable domain, in which reference TRBV18 and TRBJ2-7 provide the parts outside the CDR3, is NAGVMQNPRHLVRRRGQEARLRCSPMKGHSHVYWYRQLPEEGLKFMVYLQKENIIDESGMPKERFSAEFPKEGPSILRIQQVVRGDSAAYFCASSPGQNSYEQYFGPGTRLTVT.